Below, one T cell receptor beta chain is given with its context. Its target antigen remains unknown. Nothing much larger sits one base from this clone, and base qualities are not available. A single peripheral blood draw of approximately 0.11 L on average was collected from each donor into heparinised tubes. A BD FACSAria II was used to sort naive, central memory, regulatory and stem cell-like memory CD4+ T cells with a panel that included CD45RO, CCR7, CD25, CD127, CD95 and CD27. Purity was above 95% for every sorted population. PBMCs were isolated immediately by Lymphoprep density gradient centrifugation and stained directly without culture. Samples were stained and sorted in pairs, with one healthy donor and one patient per experiment, so that batch effects were minimized. Including cysteine and phenylalanine, the CDR3 has 17 amino acids. Only the CDR3 part of the read is kept: 51 bases, read in frame from the first base. The germline V gene specifies MDHEN as CDR1 and SYDVKM as CDR2. V and J are trimmed by 4 bases and 3 bases, and the gene matches miss 12 bases of the junction.

All of the isolated RNA was reverse transcribed with the High Capacity cDNA Reverse Transcription Kit, so expressed TCRB transcripts were sequenced. Naive, central memory and regulatory T cell samples underwent deep immunoSEQ sequencing, averaging roughly 3.4 million total reads per sample. After sorted cells were lysed in RLT buffer, RNA was extracted with DNase-treated RNeasy Micro or Mini kits, with the choice depending on cell number. To prevent cross-contamination, each cell subset was processed individually, whereas patient and healthy donor samples were processed jointly. The immunoSEQ multiplex PCR was used to amplify TCRB sequences from cDNA, yielding 87-bp fragments that span the CDR3 region. Amplicons were sequenced on the Illumina HiSeq platform. The authors processed their data as follows. PCR bias was computationally corrected using synthetic template baselines, reads within Hamming distance 2 were collapsed, and singletons that could not be merged were discarded. Reads were aligned against IMGT to assign V, D and J genes, CDR3 length and insertions or deletions at six rearrangement sites. Clonotype counts were normalized to sorted cell number within each subset before computing true diversity and Gini coefficients with the tcR R package. Repertoire sharing was quantified using the overlap coefficient calculated on TCRB nucleotide sequences. TCRdb stores this immuneACCESS table with in-frame sequences only. Part of the clones is absent; in the studies checked, under half of the shortfall reflects unresolved V genes, and no reason is known for the rest. The V and J calls and clone size are taken from that table; D and trimming were inferred from the DNA. The sample data list about 140,000 clones, and about 7% of these were observed just once. Approximately 1.5% of the sample is held by the ten biggest clonotypes.

The data are from a study of beta chain features in type 1 diabetes (dated by TCRdb to the late 2010s). With respect to the entire study: No differences in mean age, gender distribution, total cell number or subset yield were found between patients and healthy donors. Across all samples, almost 110 million sorted cells were examined, and cell number per subset correlated strongly with RNA yield. In the study, TCRB repertoires of sorted circulating CD4+ T cell subsets from recently diagnosed type 1 diabetes patients were compared with those of matched healthy donors. Regulatory and stem cell-like memory subsets were isolated from only 8 patients and about eight healthy donors, whereas naive and central memory subsets came from all 30 or so donors. The investigation overall reported the following: Because cDNA rather than genomic DNA was sequenced, highly expressing activated cells could have been over-represented, although no difference in activation and CD3 levels was found between groups. PCR may preferentially amplify shorter templates, but because patient and control samples were amplified and corrected together, any resulting skew would affect both groups equally. At VDJ recombination sites, patients with type 1 diabetes made fewer insertions and deleted more nucleotides, a pattern implying thymic rearrangement abnormalities. In all four CD4+ subsets, TCRB CDR3 length was moderately but significantly shorter in type 1 diabetes patients. Only small numbers of individuals were included in the HLA sub-analyses, which left unresolved whether HLA type had any influence on TCRB rearrangement. Naive, central memory and regulatory TCRB repertoires appeared to be more similar among patients than among healthy donors.

The receptor was isolated from a woman aged 25 to 39 in good health. Here the chain combines TRBV28 and TRBJ2-3; TRBD2 aligns with 8 central bases. Sequences were obtained from central memory CD4+ T cells from blood. The CDR3 protein sequence reads: CASSSGRGGWLTDTQYF. At the DNA level, the sequence is TGTGCCAGCAGTTCCGGCCGGGGGGGCTGGCTTACAGATACGCAGTATTTT.